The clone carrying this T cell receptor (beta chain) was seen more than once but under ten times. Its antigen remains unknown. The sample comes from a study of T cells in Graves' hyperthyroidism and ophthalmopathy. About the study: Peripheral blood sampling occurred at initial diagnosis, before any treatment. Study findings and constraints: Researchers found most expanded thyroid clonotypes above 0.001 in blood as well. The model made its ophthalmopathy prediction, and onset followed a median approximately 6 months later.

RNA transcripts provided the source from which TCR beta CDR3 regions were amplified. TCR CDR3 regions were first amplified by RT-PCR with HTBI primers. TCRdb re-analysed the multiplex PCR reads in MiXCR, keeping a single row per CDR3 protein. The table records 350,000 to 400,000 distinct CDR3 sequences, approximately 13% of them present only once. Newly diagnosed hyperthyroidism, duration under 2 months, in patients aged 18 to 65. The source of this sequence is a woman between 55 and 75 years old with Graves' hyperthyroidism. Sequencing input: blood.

The CDR3 coding sequence is TGTGCCTGGAGTGTCCTAGCGGGAGTGGGAAGGACCGGGGAGCTGTTTTTT. This gives the protein CAWSVLAGVGRTGELFF. The V call is TRBV30, the J call TRBJ2-2; the match to TRBD2 covers 10 bases. The germline V gene has CDR1 GTSNPN and CDR2 SVGIG (reference sequence). The CDR3 loop spans 17 amino acids. J lost 5 bases, V lost 0 bases, and 9 bases had no gene match. Supplemented by reference TRBV30 and TRBJ2-2, the full variable domain reads SQTIHQWPATLVQPVGSPLSLECTVEGTSNPNLYWYRQAAGRGLQLLFYSVGIGQISSEVPQNLSASRPQDRQFILSSKKLLLSDSGFYLCAWSVLAGVGRTGELFFGEGSRLTVL.